The clone carrying this T cell receptor beta chain was picked up a small number of times. Its cognate antigen is unknown. Profiling relied on immunoSEQ multiplex PCR, and the TCRdb table lists in-frame clones only, not all of them. The sample holds 130,000 or so clones, 80% to 90% seen once. The CDR3 spans 12 residues. CDR1 is MNHEY, CDR2 SVGAGI, per germline. Between the trimmed V and J ends, which lost 0 bases and 1 base, there was a span of 0 bases. The data were taken from a study of T cells in localized non-small cell lung cancer. General observations from the study: Higher adjacent-lung clonality was associated with shorter survival. Multi-region tumor sequencing was not done, so intratumor heterogeneity could not be excluded.

The V call is TRBV6-5, the J call TRBJ1-1; D is uncertain. The sequenced sample was peripheral blood, obtained before any cancer treatment. The sequence was collected from a female donor of 60 years or more with stage I lung adenocarcinoma. The CDR3 reads CASSYSNTEAFF. CDR3 coding DNA: TGTGCCAGCAGTTACTCGAACACTGAAGCTTTCTTT.